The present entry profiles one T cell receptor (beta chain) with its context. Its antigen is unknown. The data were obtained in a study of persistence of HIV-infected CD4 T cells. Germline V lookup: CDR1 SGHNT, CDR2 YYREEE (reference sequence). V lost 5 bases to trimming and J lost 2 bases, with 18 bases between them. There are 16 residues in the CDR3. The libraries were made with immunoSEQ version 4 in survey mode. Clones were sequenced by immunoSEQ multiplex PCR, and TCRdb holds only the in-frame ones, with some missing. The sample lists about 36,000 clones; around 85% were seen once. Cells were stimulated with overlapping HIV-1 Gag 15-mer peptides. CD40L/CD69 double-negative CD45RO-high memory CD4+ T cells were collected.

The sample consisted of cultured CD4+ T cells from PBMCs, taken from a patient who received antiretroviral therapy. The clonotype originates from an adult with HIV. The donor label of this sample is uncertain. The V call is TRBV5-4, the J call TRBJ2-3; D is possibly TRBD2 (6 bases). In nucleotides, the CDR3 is TGTGCCAGCAGTTTCCCGGGACTGCTAAACACAGATACGCAGTATTTT. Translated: CASSFPGLLNTDTQYF.